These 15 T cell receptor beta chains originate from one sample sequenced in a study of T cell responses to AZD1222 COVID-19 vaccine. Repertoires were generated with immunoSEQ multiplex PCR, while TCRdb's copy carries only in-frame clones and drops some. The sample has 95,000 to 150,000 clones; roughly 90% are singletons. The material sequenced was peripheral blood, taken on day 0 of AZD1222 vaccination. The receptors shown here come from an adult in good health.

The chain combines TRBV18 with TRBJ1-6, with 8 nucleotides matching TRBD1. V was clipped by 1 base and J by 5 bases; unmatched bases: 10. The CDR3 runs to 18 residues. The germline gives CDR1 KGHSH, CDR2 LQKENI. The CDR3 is CASSPRISRGPNNSPLHF. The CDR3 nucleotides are TGTGCCAGCTCACCACGGATAAGCAGGGGGCCGAATAATTCACCCCTCCACTTT.

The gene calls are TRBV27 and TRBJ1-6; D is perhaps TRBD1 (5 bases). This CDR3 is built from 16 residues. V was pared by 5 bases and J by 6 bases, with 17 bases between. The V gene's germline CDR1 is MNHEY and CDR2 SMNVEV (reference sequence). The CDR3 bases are TGTGCCAGCAGTCCGAGGAGTGGGGGACGTAATTCACCCCTCCACTTT. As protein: CASSPRSGGRNSPLHF.

In DNA form, the CDR3 reads TGCGCCAGCAGCTTGGATGGGAAGGTCGGGGAGACCCAGTACTTC. Amino acids: CASSLDGKVGETQYF. The chain links TRBV5-1 to TRBJ2-5, with no clear D. With 0 bases removed from V and 5 bases from J, the gap between germline ends came to 14 bases. The germline CDR1 and CDR2 sequences are SGHRS and YFSETQ. The CDR3 covers 15 residues.

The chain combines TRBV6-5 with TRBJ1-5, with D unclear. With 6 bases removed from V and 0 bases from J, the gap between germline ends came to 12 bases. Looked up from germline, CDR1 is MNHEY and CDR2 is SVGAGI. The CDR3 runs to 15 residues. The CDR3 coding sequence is TGTGCCAGCAGCTCGCCGACATTTAGCAATCAGCCCCAGCATTTT. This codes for CASSSPTFSNQPQHF.

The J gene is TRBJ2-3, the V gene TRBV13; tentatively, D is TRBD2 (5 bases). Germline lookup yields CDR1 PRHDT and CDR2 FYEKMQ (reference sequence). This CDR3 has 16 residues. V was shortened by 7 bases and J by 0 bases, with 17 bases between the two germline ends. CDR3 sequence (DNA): TGTGCCAGCACCTTCTTTCTCGGGGTTAGCACAGATACGCAGTATTTT. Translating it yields CASTFFLGVSTDTQYF.

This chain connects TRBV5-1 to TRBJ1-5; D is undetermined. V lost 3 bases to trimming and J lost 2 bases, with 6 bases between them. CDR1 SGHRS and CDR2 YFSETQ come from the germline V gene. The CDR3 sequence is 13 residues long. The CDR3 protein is CASSWLGNQPQHF. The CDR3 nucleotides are TGCGCCAGCAGCTGGCTTGGCAATCAGCCCCAGCATTTT. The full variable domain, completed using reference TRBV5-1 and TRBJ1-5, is KAGVTQTPRYLIKTRGQQVTLSCSPISGHRSVSWYQQTPGQGLQFLFEYFSETQRNKGNFPGRFSGRQFSNSRSEMNVSTLELGDSALYLCASSWLGNQPQHFGDGTRLSIL.

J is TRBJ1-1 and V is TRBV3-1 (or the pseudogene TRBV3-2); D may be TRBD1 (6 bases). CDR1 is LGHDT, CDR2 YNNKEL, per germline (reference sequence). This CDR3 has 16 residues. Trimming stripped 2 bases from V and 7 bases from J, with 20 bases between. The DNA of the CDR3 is TGTGCCAGCAGCCAAAATAGTGGGGGCGTAGGAAGTGAAGCTTTCTTT. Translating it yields CASSQNSGGVGSEAFF.

The CDR3, as DNA: TGTGCCAGCAGTCCCGGACTGAAGAATGGCTACACCTTC. Its protein is CASSPGLKNGYTF. The V and J genes are TRBV12-3 or TRBV12-4 and TRBJ1-2; no definite D call. Between the trimmed V and J ends, which lost 5 bases and 6 bases, there was a span of 13 bases. There are 13 residues in the CDR3.

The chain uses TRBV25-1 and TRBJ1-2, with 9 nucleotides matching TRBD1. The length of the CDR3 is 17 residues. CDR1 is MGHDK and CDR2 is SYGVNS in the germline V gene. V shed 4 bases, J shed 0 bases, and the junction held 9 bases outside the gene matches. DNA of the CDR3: TGTGCCAGCAGTGCTACAGGGGGCTTGGAGGCTAACTATGGCTACACCTTC. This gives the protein CASSATGGLEANYGYTF.

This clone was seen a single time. The CDR3 DNA follows: TGTGCCACCAGCAGGGGGACAGGGCATGGGGAAAAACTGTTTTTT. It is translated as CATSRGTGHGEKLFF. V gene TRBV15 combines with J gene TRBJ1-4, with TRBD1 matching over 9 bases. The V segment lost 3 bases and the J segment 8 bases; nucleotides outside the gene matches: 7. Germline CDR1 is LNHNV and CDR2 is YYDKDF (reference sequence). The CDR3 extends over 15 amino acids.

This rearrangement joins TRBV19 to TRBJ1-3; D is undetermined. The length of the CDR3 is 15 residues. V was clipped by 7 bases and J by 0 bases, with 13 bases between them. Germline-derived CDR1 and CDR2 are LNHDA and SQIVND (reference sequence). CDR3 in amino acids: CASTIAGFSGNTIYF. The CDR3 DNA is TGTGCCAGTACCATAGCGGGATTCTCTGGAAACACCATATATTTT.

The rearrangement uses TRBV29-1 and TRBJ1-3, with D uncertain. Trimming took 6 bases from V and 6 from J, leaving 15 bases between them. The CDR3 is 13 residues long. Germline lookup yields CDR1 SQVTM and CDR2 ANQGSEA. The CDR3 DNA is TGCAGCGTACTCGGATTTCGAGCAAACACCATATATTTT. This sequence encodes CSVLGFRANTIYF.

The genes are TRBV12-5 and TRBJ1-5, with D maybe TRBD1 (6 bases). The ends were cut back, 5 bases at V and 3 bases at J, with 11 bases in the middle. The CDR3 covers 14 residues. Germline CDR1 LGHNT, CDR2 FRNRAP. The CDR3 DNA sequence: TGTGCTAGTGGTCTCGGACAGTACAATCAGCCCCAGCATTTT. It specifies CASGLGQYNQPQHF.

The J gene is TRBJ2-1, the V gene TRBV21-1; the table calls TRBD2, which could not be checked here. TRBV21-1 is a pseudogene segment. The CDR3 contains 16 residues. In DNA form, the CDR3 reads TGTGCCAGCAGCAAAGCAAGGACTAGTGGCGCCAATGAGCAGTTCTTC. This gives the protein CASSKARTSGANEQFF.

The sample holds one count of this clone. The chain's CDR3 is CASSKDRDSYNEQFF. The CDR3 bases are TGTGCCAGCAGCAAAGACCGGGACAGCTACAATGAGCAGTTCTTC. The V and J genes are TRBV7-3 and TRBJ2-1, with 7 bases identical to TRBD1. J was trimmed by 3 bases and V by 5 bases; bases with no gene match: 7. Per germline, CDR1 SGHTA and CDR2 FQGTGA. CDR3 length equals 15 residues. Filled out from reference TRBV7-3 and TRBJ2-1, the complete variable domain reads GAGVSQTPSNKVTEKGKYVELRCDPISGHTALYWYRQSLGQGPEFLIYFQGTGAADDSGLPNDRFFAVRPEGSVSTLKIQRTERGDSAVYLCASSKDRDSYNEQFFGPGTRLTVL.